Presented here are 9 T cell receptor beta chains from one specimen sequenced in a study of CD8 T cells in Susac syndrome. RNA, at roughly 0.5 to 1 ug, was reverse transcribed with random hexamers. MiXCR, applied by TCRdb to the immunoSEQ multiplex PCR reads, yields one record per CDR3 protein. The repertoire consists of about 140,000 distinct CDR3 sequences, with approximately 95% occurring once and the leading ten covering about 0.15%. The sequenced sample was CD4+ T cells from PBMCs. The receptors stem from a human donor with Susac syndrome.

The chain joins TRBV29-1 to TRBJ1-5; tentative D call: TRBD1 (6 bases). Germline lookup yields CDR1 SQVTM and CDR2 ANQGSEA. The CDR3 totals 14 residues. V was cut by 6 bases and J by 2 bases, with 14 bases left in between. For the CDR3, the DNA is TGCAGCGTGGGGGCAGGGGTGGGCAATCAGCCCCAGCATTTT. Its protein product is CSVGAGVGNQPQHF. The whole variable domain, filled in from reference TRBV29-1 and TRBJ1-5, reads SAVISQKPSRDICQRGTSLTIQCQVDSQVTMMFWYRQQPGQSLTLIATANQGSEATYESGFVIDKFPISRPNLTFSTLTVSNMSPEDSSIYLCSVGAGVGNQPQHFGDGTRLSIL.

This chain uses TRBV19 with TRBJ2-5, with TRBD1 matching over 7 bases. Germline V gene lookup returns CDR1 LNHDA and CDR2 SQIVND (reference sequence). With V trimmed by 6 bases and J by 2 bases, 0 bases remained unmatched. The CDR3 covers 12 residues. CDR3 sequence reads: CASRDRQETQYF. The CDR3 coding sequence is TGTGCCAGTAGGGACAGGCAAGAGACCCAGTACTTC.

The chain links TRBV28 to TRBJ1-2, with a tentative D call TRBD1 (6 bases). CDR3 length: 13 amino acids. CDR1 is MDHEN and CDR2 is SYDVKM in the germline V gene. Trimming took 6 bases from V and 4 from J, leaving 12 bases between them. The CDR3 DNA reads TGTGCCAGCAGCTTCGGACAGAGCTATGGCTACACCTTC. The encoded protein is CASSFGQSYGYTF.

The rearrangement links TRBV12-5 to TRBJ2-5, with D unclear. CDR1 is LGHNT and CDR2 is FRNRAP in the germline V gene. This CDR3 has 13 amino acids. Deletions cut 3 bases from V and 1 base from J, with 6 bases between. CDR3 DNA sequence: TGTGCTAGTGGTTTCATGGCCCAAGAGACCCAGTACTTC. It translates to CASGFMAQETQYF.

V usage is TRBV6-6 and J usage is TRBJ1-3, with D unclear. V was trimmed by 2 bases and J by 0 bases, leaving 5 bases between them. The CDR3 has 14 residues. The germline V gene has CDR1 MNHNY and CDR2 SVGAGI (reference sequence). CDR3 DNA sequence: TGTGCCAGCAGTTACGCGCCCTCTGGAAACACCATATATTTT. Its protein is CASSYAPSGNTIYF.

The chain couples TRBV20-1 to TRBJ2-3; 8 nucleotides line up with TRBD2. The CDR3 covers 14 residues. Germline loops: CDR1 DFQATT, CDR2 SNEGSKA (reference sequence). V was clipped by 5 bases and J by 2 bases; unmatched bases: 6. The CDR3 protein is CSAFRTSPTDTQYF. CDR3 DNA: TGCAGTGCTTTCCGGACTAGCCCCACAGATACGCAGTATTTT.

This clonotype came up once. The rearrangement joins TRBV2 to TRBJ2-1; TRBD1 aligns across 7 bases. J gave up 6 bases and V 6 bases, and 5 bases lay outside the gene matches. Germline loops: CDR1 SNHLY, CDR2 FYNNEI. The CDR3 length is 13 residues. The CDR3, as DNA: TGTGCCAGCAGACTACAGGGGATCAATGAGCAGTTCTTC. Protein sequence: CASRLQGINEQFF.

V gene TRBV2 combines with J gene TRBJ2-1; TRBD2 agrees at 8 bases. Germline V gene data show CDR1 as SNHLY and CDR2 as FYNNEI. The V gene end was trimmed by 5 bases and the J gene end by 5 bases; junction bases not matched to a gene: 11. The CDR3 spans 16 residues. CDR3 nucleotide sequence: TGTGCCAGCAGTCAGGAGCGGGGGCCCGGCAACAATGAGCAGTTCTTC. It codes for CASSQERGPGNNEQFF.

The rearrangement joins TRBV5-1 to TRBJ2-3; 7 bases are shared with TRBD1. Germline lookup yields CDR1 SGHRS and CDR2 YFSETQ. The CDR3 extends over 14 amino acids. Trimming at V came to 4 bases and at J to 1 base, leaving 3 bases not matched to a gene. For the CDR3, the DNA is TGCGCCAGCAGCAGAGGACAGGGCACAGATACGCAGTATTTT. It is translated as CASSRGQGTDTQYF.